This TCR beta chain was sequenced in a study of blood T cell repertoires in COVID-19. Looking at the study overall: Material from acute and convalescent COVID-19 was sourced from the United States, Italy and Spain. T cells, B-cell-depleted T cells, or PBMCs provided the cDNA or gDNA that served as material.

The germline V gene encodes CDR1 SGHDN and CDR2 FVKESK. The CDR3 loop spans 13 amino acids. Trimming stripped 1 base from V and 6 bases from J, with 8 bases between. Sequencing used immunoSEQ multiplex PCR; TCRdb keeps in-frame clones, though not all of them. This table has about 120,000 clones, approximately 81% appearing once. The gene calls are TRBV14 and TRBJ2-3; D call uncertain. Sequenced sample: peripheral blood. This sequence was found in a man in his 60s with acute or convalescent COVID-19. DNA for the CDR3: TGTGCCAGCAGCCAAGGCCGAGTGGATACGCAGTATTTT. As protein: CASSQGRVDTQYF.